The entry that follows covers one T cell receptor (beta chain) sequence. V was clipped by 5 bases and J by 6 bases; unmatched bases: 10. Germline V gene data show CDR1 as SGHVS and CDR2 as FQNEAQ. This CDR3 spans 15 amino acids. The sample is drawn from a study of control samples from healthy donors and cancer patients. Assay: immunoSEQ multiplex PCR; the TCRdb copy retains only in-frame clones and omits some. Here the sample spans around 82,000 clones, 89% being singletons. The sequenced material came from blood. This clonotype was obtained from a man in his fifties or sixties in good health. The chain combines TRBV7-8 with TRBJ1-2; 9 bases align to TRBD1. DNA for the CDR3: TGTGCCAGCAGCGGCCGGACAGGGGTGGCGCATGGCTACACCTTC. It is translated as CASSGRTGVAHGYTF.